This T cell receptor (beta chain) was found in a study of blood T cell repertoires in COVID-19. This CDR3 comprises 13 residues. V gave up 5 bases and J gave up 5 bases, with 10 bases separating them. The V gene's germline CDR1 is SGHNT and CDR2 YENEEA. This table comes from immunoSEQ multiplex PCR, and its TCRdb copy is limited to in-frame clones, with some not included. The repertoire holds 100,000 to 150,000 clones, with more than 90% as singletons. The TCR sequence derives from a man aged 55 to 70 with COVID-19, enrolled during active disease. This chain connects TRBV11-3 to TRBJ2-1; maybe TRBD2 (6 bases). Sequenced: peripheral blood. The CDR3 region is CASSPGTDNEQFF. The CDR3 DNA reads as TGTGCCAGCAGCCCCGGGACTGACAATGAGCAGTTCTTC.